The 8 T cell receptor beta chains below all came from one sample that was sequenced in a study of T cells in Graves' hyperthyroidism and ophthalmopathy. Regions amplified from RNA transcripts were the TCR beta CDR3 regions. First-round RT-PCR with HTBI primers amplified the TCR CDR3 region. A single record per CDR3 protein comes from TCRdb applying MiXCR to the multiplex PCR reads. The sample records 750,000 to 950,000 distinct CDR3 sequences, about 38% being singletons. Sequences were obtained from blood. These receptors were collected from a young man with Graves' hyperthyroidism.

The rearrangement links TRBV12-3 or TRBV12-4 to TRBJ2-2; maybe TRBD1 (5 bases). The CDR3 consists of 15 residues. V dropped 2 bases and J dropped 1 base, with 8 bases sitting between them. The CDR3 protein is CASSLIRENTGELFF. The CDR3 DNA reads as TGTGCCAGCAGTTTAATCAGGGAGAACACCGGGGAGCTGTTTTTT.

The rearrangement uses TRBV12-3 or TRBV12-4 and TRBJ1-2, with 8 bases fitting TRBD1. The CDR3 loop spans 17 amino acids. Trimming removed 4 bases from V and 2 bases from J; junction bases left unmatched: 12. CDR3 amino acids: CASSYRLTGEGNYGYTF. The CDR3 DNA follows: TGTGCCAGCAGTTACCGCCTGACAGGGGAAGGGAACTATGGCTACACCTTC.

This chain uses TRBV2 with TRBJ2-7; perhaps TRBD2 as D (5 bases). Trimming took 6 bases from V and 5 from J, leaving 14 bases between them. The germline V gene has CDR1 SNHLY and CDR2 FYNNEI. The CDR3 has 13 residues. CDR3 amino acids: CASRVERVHEQYF. CDR3 sequence (DNA): TGTGCCAGCAGAGTCGAGAGGGTCCACGAGCAGTACTTC. Drawing the rest from reference TRBV2 and TRBJ2-7, the complete variable domain is EPEVTQTPSHQVTQMGQEVILRCVPISNHLYFYWYRQILGQKVEFLVSFYNNEISEKSEIFDDQFSVERPDGSNFTLKIRSTKLEDSAMYFCASRVERVHEQYFGPGTRLTVT.

This clonotype showed up just a few times. The J gene is TRBJ1-5, the V gene TRBV19; 7 bases line up with TRBD1. Germline values: CDR1 LNHDA, CDR2 SQIVND (reference sequence). The trim removed 7 bases at V and 2 bases at J, leaving 8 bases unmatched. The CDR3 has 15 amino acids. CDR3 sequence (DNA): TGTGCCAGTAATACAGGGGTAGGGCGCAATCAGCCCCAGCATTTT. Translating it yields CASNTGVGRNQPQHF.

V is TRBV7-4 and J is TRBJ1-4; D is undetermined. From germline, CDR1 is SGHVT and CDR2 SQSDAQ. V dropped 1 base and J dropped 8 bases, with 8 bases sitting between them. This CDR3 region has 13 residues. As DNA, the CDR3 is TGTGCCAGCAGCTTAGAGGGCCCAGAAAAACTGTTTTTT. This encodes CASSLEGPEKLFF.

This clonotype came up a few times. The chain is built from TRBV7-2 and TRBJ1-1, with D unresolved. Trimming left V 7 bases short and J 1 base short, with 13 bases between. Per germline, CDR1 SGHTA and CDR2 FQGNSA. The CDR3 spans 14 residues. The CDR3 reads CASTQYSRNTEAFF. The CDR3 DNA reads as TGTGCCAGCACCCAGTATTCAAGGAACACTGAAGCTTTCTTT.

This clonotype was counted between two and nine times. The chain employs TRBV2 and TRBJ1-1; the D gene is possibly TRBD1 (5 bases). The germline V gene has CDR1 SNHLY and CDR2 FYNNEI. Trimming pared 6 bases from V and 1 base from J, leaving 12 bases between. The length of the CDR3 is 14 residues. DNA of the CDR3: TGTGCCAGCAGCGACCTGGGGGGGAACACTGAAGCTTTCTTT. Protein sequence: CASSDLGGNTEAFF.

Comment on this clonotype: A much bigger clone sits one base away, suggesting this may be a read error. The chain has TRBV7-9 and TRBJ1-3; no clear D. The V gene's germline CDR1 is SEHNR and CDR2 FQNEAQ (reference sequence). V was pared by 2 bases and J by 6 bases, with 11 bases between. The CDR3 spans 14 residues. The CDR3 reads CASSLMGLANTIYF. CDR3 bases: TGTGCCAGCAGCTTAATGGGTCTTGCAAACACCATATATTTT.